The rows below give T cell receptor beta chains drawn from one sample of a study of shared clonotypes between healthy human individuals. Method: immunoSEQ multiplex PCR; TCRdb's copy keeps in-frame clones and lacks some. The sample shows 900,000 to 1,200,000 clones, about 84% of them seen only once. The sample was memory CD4+ T cells from PBMCs. These receptors all come from a young man in good health. Some clones in this sample may be carry-over from other donors' samples. CDR3s include the opening cysteine and the closing phenylalanine or tryptophan. Fields, in order: clone size, J gene, D gene, V gene, CDR3 protein, CDR3 DNA. A D gene is named only where the DNA matches it firmly. Rows give clone size only sometimes, using once, few, many, or a class for an expanded clone.

abundance: -
j_gene: TRBJ2-1
d_gene: -
v_gene: TRBV4-2
CDR3aa: CASSQVGLFAEQFF
CDR3nt: TGTGCCAGCAGCCAAGTGGGACTGTTCGCCGAGCAGTTCTTC

abundance: -
j_gene: TRBJ2-3
d_gene: TRBD2
v_gene: TRBV15
CDR3aa: CATSSGRQAPDTQYF
CDR3nt: TGTGCCACCAGCAGCGGGAGGCAGGCGCCAGATACGCAGTATTTT

abundance: -
j_gene: TRBJ1-2
d_gene: TRBD1
v_gene: TRBV6-6
CDR3aa: CASISATGGVGGYTF
CDR3nt: TGTGCCAGCATCTCTGCGACAGGGGGAGTGGGCGGCTACACCTTC

abundance: -
j_gene: TRBJ1-2
d_gene: -
v_gene: TRBV18
CDR3aa: CASSPPGVDYGYTF
CDR3nt: TGTGCCAGCTCACCACCGGGGGTGGATTATGGCTACACCTTC

abundance: -
j_gene: TRBJ2-3
d_gene: TRBD2
v_gene: TRBV28
CDR3aa: CASIKAGGPSGSF
CDR3nt: TGTGCCAGCATCAAGGCGGGAGGGCCATCGGGGTCTTTT

abundance: -
j_gene: TRBJ2-4
d_gene: -
v_gene: TRBV28
CDR3aa: CASSLNRNIQYF
CDR3nt: TGTGCCAGCAGTTTAAATAGGAACATTCAGTACTTC

abundance: -
j_gene: TRBJ1-3
d_gene: -
v_gene: TRBV7-2
CDR3aa: CASSFETPPGNTIYF
CDR3nt: TGTGCCAGCAGCTTTGAGACACCCCCTGGCAACACCATATATTTT

abundance: -
j_gene: TRBJ1-1
d_gene: TRBD1
v_gene: TRBV18
CDR3aa: CASSPTGTTEAFF
CDR3nt: TGTGCCAGCTCACCGACAGGGACGACTGAAGCTTTCTTT

abundance: -
j_gene: TRBJ1-1
d_gene: -
v_gene: TRBV2
CDR3aa: CASRSREDTEAFF
CDR3nt: TGTGCCAGCAGGTCCAGGGAGGACACTGAAGCTTTCTTT

abundance: -
j_gene: TRBJ1-5
d_gene: -
v_gene: TRBV29-1
CDR3aa: CSGGEPGAGQPQHF
CDR3nt: TGCAGCGGGGGAGAGCCCGGCGCTGGGCAGCCCCAGCATTTT

abundance: -
j_gene: TRBJ2-5
d_gene: TRBD2
v_gene: TRBV5-1
CDR3aa: CASSLAGTSEETQYF
CDR3nt: TGCGCCAGCAGCCTAGCCGGGACTAGCGAAGAGACCCAGTACTTC

abundance: -
j_gene: TRBJ2-3
d_gene: TRBD2
v_gene: TRBV14
CDR3aa: CASSQGISGRTDTQYF
CDR3nt: TGTGCCAGCAGCCAAGGTATTAGCGGGAGAACAGATACGCAGTATTTT

abundance: once
j_gene: TRBJ1-2
d_gene: TRBD1
v_gene: TRBV7-8
CDR3aa: CASSLEQGGRGYTF
CDR3nt: TGTGCCAGCAGCTTAGAACAGGGGGGCCGTGGCTACACCTTC

abundance: -
j_gene: TRBJ1-3
d_gene: TRBD1
v_gene: TRBV19
CDR3aa: CASRDRSVGNTIYF
CDR3nt: TGTGCCAGTAGGGACAGGAGCGTGGGAAACACCATATATTTT

abundance: -
j_gene: TRBJ1-3
d_gene: TRBD1
v_gene: TRBV28
CDR3aa: CASRWRQGRALSGNTIYF
CDR3nt: TGTGCCAGCAGGTGGCGACAGGGTCGGGCACTCTCTGGAAACACCATATATTTT

abundance: -
j_gene: TRBJ1-1
d_gene: -
v_gene: TRBV18
CDR3aa: CASSPQGGLNTEAFF
CDR3nt: TGTGCCAGCTCACCACAGGGAGGGTTGAACACTGAAGCTTTCTTT

abundance: once
j_gene: TRBJ2-7
d_gene: TRBD2
v_gene: TRBV7-9
CDR3aa: CASSLTRGGDEQYF
CDR3nt: TGTGCCAGCAGCCTCACGCGGGGAGGGGACGAGCAGTACTTC

abundance: few
j_gene: TRBJ1-1
d_gene: -
v_gene: TRBV18
CDR3aa: CASSPQGNTEAFF
CDR3nt: TGTGCCAGCTCACCGCAGGGTAACACTGAAGCTTTCTTT

abundance: -
j_gene: TRBJ2-3
d_gene: TRBD2
v_gene: TRBV7-3
CDR3aa: CASSLLASTSPTDTQYF
CDR3nt: TGTGCCAGCAGCTTACTAGCCTCGACTAGCCCCACAGATACGCAGTATTTT

abundance: -
j_gene: TRBJ1-1
d_gene: -
v_gene: TRBV29-1
CDR3aa: CSVLIGRTEAFF
CDR3nt: TGCAGCGTCCTTATCGGTCGTACTGAAGCTTTCTTT

abundance: -
j_gene: TRBJ2-7
d_gene: TRBD2
v_gene: TRBV7-8
CDR3aa: CASSPNVLAVQYEQYF
CDR3nt: TGTGCCAGCAGCCCGAATGTCCTAGCGGTCCAATACGAGCAGTACTTC

abundance: many
j_gene: TRBJ2-7
d_gene: -
v_gene: TRBV6-5
CDR3aa: CASRNRGGQYF
CDR3nt: TGTGCCAGCAGGAACCGAGGAGGGCAGTACTTC

abundance: -
j_gene: TRBJ2-7
d_gene: TRBD1
v_gene: TRBV18
CDR3aa: CASSPTDRGKEYF
CDR3nt: TGTGCCAGCTCACCCACGGACAGGGGGAAGGAGTACTTC

abundance: once
j_gene: TRBJ1-2
d_gene: -
v_gene: TRBV9
CDR3aa: CASSVDDEGLDYGYTF
CDR3nt: TGTGCCAGCAGCGTAGATGATGAGGGCCTGGACTATGGCTACACCTTC

abundance: -
j_gene: TRBJ1-5
d_gene: TRBD1
v_gene: TRBV7-2
CDR3aa: CASSTTGGKNQPQHF
CDR3nt: TGTGCCAGCAGCACGACAGGGGGGAAAAATCAGCCCCAGCATTTT

abundance: -
j_gene: TRBJ2-7
d_gene: -
v_gene: TRBV7-9
CDR3aa: CASAFGGNEQYF
CDR3nt: TGTGCCAGCGCATTCGGAGGGAATGAGCAGTACTTC

abundance: -
j_gene: TRBJ2-6
d_gene: -
v_gene: TRBV9
CDR3aa: CASNRDHSGANVLTF
CDR3nt: TGTGCCAGCAATCGGGACCACTCTGGGGCCAACGTCCTGACTTTC

abundance: -
j_gene: TRBJ2-5
d_gene: -
v_gene: TRBV6-6
CDR3aa: CASSYGAVGGQETQHF
CDR3nt: TGTGCCAGCAGTTACGGGGCGGTTGGGGGTCAAGAGACCCAGCACTTC

abundance: -
j_gene: TRBJ2-7
d_gene: -
v_gene: TRBV30
CDR3aa: CAWSPGFEQYF
CDR3nt: TGTGCCTGGAGTCCAGGGTTCGAGCAGTACTTC

abundance: once
j_gene: TRBJ2-1
d_gene: -
v_gene: TRBV7-6
CDR3aa: CASSYLQGSYNEQFF
CDR3nt: TGTGCCAGCAGCTATTTGCAGGGCTCCTACAATGAGCAGTTCTTC

abundance: -
j_gene: TRBJ2-5
d_gene: -
v_gene: TRBV28
CDR3aa: CASQTGWQETQYF
CDR3nt: TGTGCCAGCCAGACCGGGTGGCAAGAGACCCAGTACTTC

abundance: -
j_gene: TRBJ2-1
d_gene: -
v_gene: TRBV18
CDR3aa: CASSRGLAGDNEQFF
CDR3nt: TGTGCCAGCTCCCGGGGGCTGGCGGGCGACAATGAGCAGTTCTTC

abundance: -
j_gene: TRBJ2-3
d_gene: TRBD2
v_gene: TRBV28
CDR3aa: CASSTPRDYTDTQYF
CDR3nt: TGTGCCAGCAGTACACCCAGGGACTACACAGATACGCAGTATTTT

abundance: few
j_gene: TRBJ2-5
d_gene: TRBD2
v_gene: TRBV18
CDR3aa: CASSRQRETQETQYF
CDR3nt: TGTGCCAGCTCACGCCAGCGGGAGACCCAAGAGACCCAGTACTTC

abundance: -
j_gene: TRBJ1-2
d_gene: -
v_gene: TRBV4-1
CDR3aa: CASSQDSRGQAYGYTF
CDR3nt: TGCGCCAGCAGCCAAGATAGCAGGGGCCAGGCCTATGGCTACACCTTC

abundance: -
j_gene: TRBJ2-2
d_gene: -
v_gene: TRBV9
CDR3aa: CASSVEGATGELFF
CDR3nt: TGTGCCAGCAGCGTAGAAGGGGCTACCGGGGAGCTGTTTTTT

abundance: few
j_gene: TRBJ1-4
d_gene: TRBD1
v_gene: TRBV19
CDR3aa: CASSPTIGQGNEKLFF
CDR3nt: TGTGCCAGTAGTCCCACAATTGGACAGGGAAATGAAAAACTGTTTTTT

abundance: -
j_gene: TRBJ2-7
d_gene: TRBD1
v_gene: TRBV5-1
CDR3aa: CASSLGGQHPYEQYF
CDR3nt: TGCGCCAGCAGCTTGGGGGGACAGCATCCCTACGAGCAGTACTTC

abundance: -
j_gene: TRBJ2-2
d_gene: -
v_gene: TRBV4-1
CDR3aa: CASSQLFAAGELFF
CDR3nt: TGCGCCAGCAGCCAACTGTTCGCGGCCGGGGAGCTGTTTTTT

abundance: -
j_gene: TRBJ1-3
d_gene: -
v_gene: TRBV6-1
CDR3aa: CASSEWGSGNTIYF
CDR3nt: TGTGCCAGCAGTGAATGGGGAAGTGGAAACACCATATATTTT

abundance: -
j_gene: TRBJ2-1
d_gene: TRBD1
v_gene: TRBV28
CDR3aa: CASSWRQGLYNEQFF
CDR3nt: TGTGCCAGCAGTTGGCGACAGGGTCTTTACAATGAGCAGTTCTTC

abundance: -
j_gene: TRBJ2-1
d_gene: -
v_gene: TRBV19
CDR3aa: CASSIGGPVIRSYNEQFF
CDR3nt: TGTGCCAGTAGTATAGGGGGTCCAGTAATTCGTTCCTACAATGAGCAGTTCTTC

abundance: -
j_gene: TRBJ2-5
d_gene: -
v_gene: TRBV7-2
CDR3aa: CASQGGAKQETQYF
CDR3nt: TGTGCCAGCCAGGGTGGGGCCAAACAAGAGACCCAGTACTTC

abundance: -
j_gene: TRBJ2-7
d_gene: TRBD2
v_gene: TRBV11-2
CDR3aa: CASSLTPGGEQYF
CDR3nt: TGTGCCAGCAGCCTCACGCCCGGGGGGGAGCAGTACTTC

abundance: -
j_gene: TRBJ1-4
d_gene: -
v_gene: TRBV18
CDR3aa: CASSPVRGLNEKLFF
CDR3nt: TGTGCCAGCTCACCAGTCAGGGGACTTAATGAAAAACTGTTTTTT

abundance: -
j_gene: TRBJ1-1
d_gene: TRBD1
v_gene: TRBV5-4
CDR3aa: CASSLEGGRGAEAFF
CDR3nt: TGTGCCAGCAGCTTGGAAGGGGGCCGGGGGGCTGAAGCTTTCTTT

abundance: -
j_gene: TRBJ1-6
d_gene: TRBD1
v_gene: TRBV6-5
CDR3aa: CATRTLGTGYSPLHF
CDR3nt: TGTGCCACCAGAACTCTCGGGACAGGGTATTCACCCCTCCACTTT

abundance: -
j_gene: TRBJ1-2
d_gene: -
v_gene: TRBV12-2
CDR3aa: CASRLEVNYGYTF
CDR3nt: TGTGCAAGTCGCTTAGAAGTTAACTATGGCTACACCTTC